This T cell receptor beta chain was sequenced during a study of shared clonotypes between healthy human individuals. Per germline, CDR1 SGHDT and CDR2 YYEEEE. The CDR3 extends over 17 amino acids. V dropped 4 bases and J dropped 3 bases, with 22 bases sitting between them. Clones were sequenced by immunoSEQ multiplex PCR, and TCRdb holds only the in-frame ones, with some missing. The table records 90,000 to 150,000 clones, roughly 70% of them present only once. The sequence was collected from a woman in her twenties or thirties in good health. The genes are TRBV5-6 and TRBJ1-1; D is possibly TRBD1 (5 bases). The sample consisted of memory CD8+ T cells sorted from blood. Subset here: CD45RO+ cells pooled with CCR7-negative TemRA cells. The CDR3 region has the DNA TGTGCCAGCAGCCCCCGACCGGGGGACCAGAGGGACACTGAAGCTTTCTTT. It translates to CASSPRPGDQRDTEAFF.